The 2 T cell receptor beta chains in this list originate from one sample, sequenced in a study of shared clonotypes between healthy human individuals. Naive CD8 cells lacked CD45RO, underwent positive selection for CCR7 and left out terminally differentiated effector memory CD45RA+ cells. The assay was immunoSEQ multiplex PCR, and TCRdb's table has in-frame clones only and misses some. The sample carries 550,000 to 600,000 clones, about 98% recorded once. Specimen: naive CD8+ T cells sorted from blood. These receptors all stem from a man aged 30 to 39 in good health.

As concerns this clone: Other nucleotide sequences in the sample specify the same CDR3. V gene TRBV11-2 combines with J gene TRBJ2-3, with D uncertain. Germline CDR1 reads SGHAT; CDR2 reads FQNNGV. V gave up 5 bases and J gave up 1 base, with 4 bases separating them. The length of the CDR3 is 12 residues. CDR3 DNA sequence: TGTGCCAGCAGCCTTGGCACAGATACGCAGTATTTT. Translated: CASSLGTDTQYF.

Worth noting for this clone: The same CDR3 also results from other DNA sequences found in this sample. This rearrangement joins TRBV9 to TRBJ1-1, with D possibly TRBD1 on 5 matching bases. V dropped 2 bases and J dropped 5 bases, with 10 bases sitting between them. The CDR3 loop spans 13 amino acids. From germline, CDR1 is SGDLS and CDR2 YYNGEE. The DNA of the CDR3 is TGTGCCAGCAGCGTTGGGGGGGAAACTGAAGCTTTCTTT. This translates into CASSVGGETEAFF.